This is a list of T cell receptor beta chains from one sample in a study of blood T cells in healthy people across ages. TCRdb reprocessed the 5' RACE reads via MiXCR and lists one record per CDR3 protein. The sample has about 1 million distinct CDR3 sequences, 35% to 55% seen once. Input material: blood. The receptors shown here come from a woman aged 60-75 years in good health. CDR3s include the opening cysteine and the closing phenylalanine or tryptophan. The D gene is left open where the match is weak. Clone sizes are given selectively: once, few, many, or a class where the clone is expanded.

>.|TRBJ2-7|TRBV29-1|few
CSVEGWSSYEQYF
TGCAGCGTTGAAGGGTGGTCCTCCTACGAGCAGTACTTC
>.|TRBJ2-1|TRBV6-5|once
CASSYFPSNEQFF
TGTGCCAGCAGTTACTTCCCCTCCAATGAGCAGTTCTTC
>.|TRBJ2-7|TRBV10-3|.
CAISVRDRTYEQYF
TGTGCCATCAGTGTCCGAGACAGAACCTACGAGCAGTACTTC
>.|TRBJ2-7|TRBV6-6|.
CASRTNSYEQYF
TGTGCCAGCAGGACTAACTCCTACGAGCAGTACTTC
>.|TRBJ2-7|TRBV7-2|few
CASSSGGGAYEQYF
TGTGCCAGCAGCTCAGGGGGGGGAGCCTACGAGCAGTACTTC
>TRBD1|TRBJ2-3|TRBV27|.
CASSSGQGRDTQYF
TGTGCCAGCAGTTCAGGACAGGGCCGAGATACGCAGTATTTT
>.|TRBJ2-4|TRBV28|few
CASSLFREGNIQYF
TGTGCCAGCAGTTTATTCAGGGAAGGGAACATTCAGTACTTC
>TRBD2|TRBJ2-1|TRBV15|.
CATSRVGGLAGNEQFF
TGTGCCACCAGCAGAGTGGGGGGACTAGCTGGGAATGAGCAGTTCTTC
>TRBD1|TRBJ2-5|TRBV20-1|few
CSGTPTGIQETQYF
TGCAGTGGGACCCCGACAGGGATCCAAGAGACCCAGTACTTC
>TRBD1|TRBJ2-1|TRBV7-9|.
CASSPYLGTGVHEQFF
TGTGCCAGCAGCCCTTATCTCGGGACAGGGGTGCATGAGCAGTTCTTC
>TRBD2|TRBJ2-3|TRBV20-1|.
CSASSSGRAFADTQYF
TGCAGTGCTAGTTCTAGCGGGAGGGCCTTTGCAGATACGCAGTATTTT
>.|TRBJ1-6|TRBV20-1|.
CSATEANSPLHF
TGCAGTGCTACTGAGGCTAATTCACCCCTCCACTTT
>TRBD2|TRBJ2-5|TRBV6-5|.
CASSYSSAGGSEQYF
TGTGCCAGCAGTTACTCGAGCGCGGGAGGCAGTGAGCAGTACTTC
>.|TRBJ2-1|TRBV20-1|.
CSAGPGQLSFNEQFF
TGCAGTGCTGGACCAGGACAGTTAAGCTTCAATGAGCAGTTCTTC
>TRBD2|TRBJ2-1|TRBV27|.
CASSPWGGSSYNEQFF
TGTGCCAGCAGTCCATGGGGGGGGAGCTCCTACAATGAGCAGTTCTTC